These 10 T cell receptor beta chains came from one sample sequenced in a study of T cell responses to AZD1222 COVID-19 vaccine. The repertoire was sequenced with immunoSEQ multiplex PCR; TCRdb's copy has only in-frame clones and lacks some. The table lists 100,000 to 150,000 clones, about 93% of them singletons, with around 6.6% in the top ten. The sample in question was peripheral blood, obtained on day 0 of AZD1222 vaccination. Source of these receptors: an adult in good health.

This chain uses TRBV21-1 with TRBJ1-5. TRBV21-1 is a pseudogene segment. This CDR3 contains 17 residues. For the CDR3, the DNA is TGTGCCAGCAACAATCCCCCCCTTTTCGATAGCAATCAGCCCCAGCATTTT. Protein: CASNNPPLFDSNQPQHF.

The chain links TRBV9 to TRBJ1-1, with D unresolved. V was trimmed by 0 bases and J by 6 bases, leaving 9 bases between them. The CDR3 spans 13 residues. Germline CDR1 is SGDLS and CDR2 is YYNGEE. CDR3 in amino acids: CASSVESFSEAFF. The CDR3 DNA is TGTGCCAGCAGCGTAGAGAGCTTCTCTGAAGCTTTCTTT.

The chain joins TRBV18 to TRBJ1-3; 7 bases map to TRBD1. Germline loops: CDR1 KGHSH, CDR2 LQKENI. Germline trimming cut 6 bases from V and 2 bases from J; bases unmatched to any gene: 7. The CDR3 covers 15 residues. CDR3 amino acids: CASSPQGVTGNTIYF. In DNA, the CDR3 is TGTGCCAGCTCTCCTCAGGGGGTCACTGGAAACACCATATATTTT.

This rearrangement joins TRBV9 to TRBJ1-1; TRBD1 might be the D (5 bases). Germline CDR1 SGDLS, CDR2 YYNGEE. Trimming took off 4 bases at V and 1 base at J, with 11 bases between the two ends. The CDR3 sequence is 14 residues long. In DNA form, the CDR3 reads TGTGCCAGCAGCCCCGGACACGAGAACACTGAAGCTTTCTTT. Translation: CASSPGHENTEAFF.

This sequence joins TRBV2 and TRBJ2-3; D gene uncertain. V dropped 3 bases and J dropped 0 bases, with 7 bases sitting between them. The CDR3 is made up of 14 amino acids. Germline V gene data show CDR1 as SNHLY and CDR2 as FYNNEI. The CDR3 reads CASSDGSSTDTQYF. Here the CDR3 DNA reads TGTGCCAGCAGTGACGGTTCTAGCACAGATACGCAGTATTTT.

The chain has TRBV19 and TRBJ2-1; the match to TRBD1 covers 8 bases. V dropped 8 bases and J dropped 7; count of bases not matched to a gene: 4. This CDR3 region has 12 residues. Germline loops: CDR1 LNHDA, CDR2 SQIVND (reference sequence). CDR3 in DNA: TGTGCCAGTTCAGGGGGCTGGAATGAGCAGTTCTTC. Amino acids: CASSGGWNEQFF.

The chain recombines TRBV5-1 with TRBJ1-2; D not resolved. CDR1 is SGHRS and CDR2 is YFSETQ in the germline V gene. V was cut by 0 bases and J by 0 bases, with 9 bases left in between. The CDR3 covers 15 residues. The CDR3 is CASSLGGATNYGYTF. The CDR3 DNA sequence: TGCGCCAGCAGCTTGGGGGGAGCGACTAACTATGGCTACACCTTC. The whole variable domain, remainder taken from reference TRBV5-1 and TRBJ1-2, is KAGVTQTPRYLIKTRGQQVTLSCSPISGHRSVSWYQQTPGQGLQFLFEYFSETQRNKGNFPGRFSGRQFSNSRSEMNVSTLELGDSALYLCASSLGGATNYGYTFGSGTRLTVV.

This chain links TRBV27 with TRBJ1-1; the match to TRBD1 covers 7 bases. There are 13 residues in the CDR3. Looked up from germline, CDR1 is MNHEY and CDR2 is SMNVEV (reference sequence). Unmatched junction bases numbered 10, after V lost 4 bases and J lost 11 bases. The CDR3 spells CASSSDRAAQAFF. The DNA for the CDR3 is TGTGCCAGCAGTTCCGACAGGGCCGCCCAGGCTTTCTTT.

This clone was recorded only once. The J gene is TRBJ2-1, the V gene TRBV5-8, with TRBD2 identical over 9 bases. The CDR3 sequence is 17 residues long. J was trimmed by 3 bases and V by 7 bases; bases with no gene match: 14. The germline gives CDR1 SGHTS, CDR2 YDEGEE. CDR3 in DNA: TGTGCCAGCGAAGATCCCGCGACTAGCGGAGGCTACAATGAGCAGTTCTTC. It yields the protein CASEDPATSGGYNEQFF.

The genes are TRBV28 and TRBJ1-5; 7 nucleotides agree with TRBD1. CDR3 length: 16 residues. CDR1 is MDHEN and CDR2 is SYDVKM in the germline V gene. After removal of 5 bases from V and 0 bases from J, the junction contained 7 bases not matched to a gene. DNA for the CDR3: TGTGCCAGCAGTCCCTGGACAGGCGCTAGCAATCAGCCCCAGCATTTT. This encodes CASSPWTGASNQPQHF.